This T cell receptor (beta chain) derives from a study of CD8 T cells in ankylosing spondylitis. Study-wide results and caveats: A TCR beta motif of several highly homologous variants seemed to mark ankylosing spondylitis blood.

With regard to this clonotype: Its antigen is unknown.

Germline V gene data show CDR1 as SGDLS and CDR2 as YYNGEE. Trimming took 3 bases from V and 8 from J; bases not matched to a gene: 9. This CDR3 contains 15 residues. Quantitative 5'-RACE with molecular barcodes generated TCR beta libraries. TCRdb fed the 5' RACE reads into MiXCR, producing one record per CDR3 protein. The table shows roughly 180,000 distinct CDR3 sequences, with 9.8% occurring only once. This TCR came from a female donor with ankylosing spondylitis or in good health (not recorded which). The chain has TRBV9 and TRBJ2-1, with 9 bases fitting TRBD2. The specimen sequenced was blood, either unsorted or a sorted T cell fraction (not recorded which). The CDR3 sequence is CASSASGVSVDEQFF. Here the CDR3 DNA reads TGTGCCAGCAGCGCTAGCGGGGTTAGTGTAGATGAGCAGTTCTTC.